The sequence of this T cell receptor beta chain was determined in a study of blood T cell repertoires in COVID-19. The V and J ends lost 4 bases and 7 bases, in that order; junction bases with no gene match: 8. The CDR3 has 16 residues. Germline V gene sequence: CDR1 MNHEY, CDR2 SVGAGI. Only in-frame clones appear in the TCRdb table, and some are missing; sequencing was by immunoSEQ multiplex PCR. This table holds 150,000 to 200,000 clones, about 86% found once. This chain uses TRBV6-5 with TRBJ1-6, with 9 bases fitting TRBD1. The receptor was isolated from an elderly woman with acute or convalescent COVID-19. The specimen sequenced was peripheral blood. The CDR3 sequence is CASSLTQGARNSPLHF. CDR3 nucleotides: TGTGCCAGCAGTTTGACACAGGGGGCGCGAAATTCACCCCTCCACTTT.